This T cell receptor (beta chain) was captured by sequencing in a study of T cell responses to AZD1222 COVID-19 vaccine (dated by TCRdb to the early 2020s). Looking at the study overall: TCR sequencing was performed for about 250 trial participants, of whom approximately 200 were given two doses of AZD1222 and around 25 were given two doses of MenACWY control vaccine. Trial participants were enrolled by age into 18-55, 56-69 and 70-plus year subgroups, with about 150, 28 and 57 TCR-sequenced participants respectively. Study-wide conclusions, independent of this receptor: After two AZD1222 doses, spike-specific TCR breadth and depth were significantly higher than at day 0 and than in MenACWY recipients. Reportedly, almost half of the unique spike-specific TCRs recognized epitopes lying outside the regions that are mutated in the B.1.351 and B.1.1.7 variants. Because no day 14 peak-response samples were available, the repertoires could be characterized only after the peak T cell response. The whole spike protein was spanned by vaccine-associated CD4 TCRs, and dominant responses were seen in regions 160-218 and 743-854. Only a handful of AZD1222 recipients were SARS-CoV-2 seropositive at baseline, limiting conclusions about previously exposed vaccinees. Participants were mostly white British, with more females than males. The authors suggested clonal diversity may have been underestimated. The 56-69-year group was small, and its depth increase did not reach significance, likely because of low power.

The CDR3 regions of human TCRbeta chains were subjected to immunosequencing. In the original analysis: Repertoire TCRs were matched against a reference library of SARS-CoV-2-specific TCRs generated with the MIRA antigen-specificity platform. Breadth was defined as the fraction of unique TCRs that were SARS-CoV-2-associated, and depth was defined as the fraction of total T cells that were SARS-CoV-2-associated. Each spike-specific TCR was assigned to its reactive spike region and to a CD4 or CD8 class using the MIRA data. Log10-transformed breadth and depth values were compared by one-way ANOVA with Sidak's multiple comparisons tests. The table was pulled from immuneACCESS by TCRdb, which kept in-frame rearrangements only. Such tables lose some clones; where checked, under half of the loss comes from unresolved V genes, and the rest has no known cause. V and J calls and clone size are copied from that table; D and trimming were computed from the DNA. The sample records some 64,000 clones, around 90% of which are singletons. The ten largest clones add up to approximately 6.3% of the sample.

The V end loses 8 bases and the J end loses 4 bases, and a stretch of 11 bases separates them. The cysteine opens and the phenylalanine closes a CDR3 of 12 amino acids. Only the CDR3 DNA is retained, 36 bases long and in frame from the first base. As encoded in the germline V gene, CDR1 is SNHLY while CDR2 is FYNNEI. Of note for this clone: No cognate antigen has been identified for it. Base qualities are not at hand, and no much larger clone is one base apart.

Taken with the paper, the label for time point translates to: about 28 days (+/-7) after the second vaccine dose. The treatment or condition tag for this specimen amounts to: meningococcal conjugate vaccine given as trial control. Vaccinee samples came from UK trials COV001 and COV002, including a single-blind randomized controlled phase 2/3 trial of AZD1222 (ChAdOx1 nCoV-19) in healthy adults. For TCRbeta chain sequencing, PBMC samples were collected from trial participants at day 0 and at day 28 after the second dose. Sequencing was performed on peripheral blood, taken 28 days after the second dose of the MenACWY control vaccine. The V and J segments used are TRBV2 and TRBJ2-5; the D gene is possibly TRBD2, with 5 bases matching. The source is an adult who received the MenACWY meningococcal vaccine as a control. The DNA is TGTGCCAGCGGAGGAGTGGTAGAGACCCAGTACTTC. Its protein reads: CASGGVVETQYF. Reference TRBV2 and TRBJ2-5 proteins supply the regions before and after the CDR3; the full variable domain is: EPEVTQTPSHQVTQMGQEVILRCVPISNHLYFYWYRQILGQKVEFLVSFYNNEISEKSEIFDDQFSVERPDGSNFTLKIRSTKLEDSAMYFCASGGVVETQYFGPGTRLLVL.